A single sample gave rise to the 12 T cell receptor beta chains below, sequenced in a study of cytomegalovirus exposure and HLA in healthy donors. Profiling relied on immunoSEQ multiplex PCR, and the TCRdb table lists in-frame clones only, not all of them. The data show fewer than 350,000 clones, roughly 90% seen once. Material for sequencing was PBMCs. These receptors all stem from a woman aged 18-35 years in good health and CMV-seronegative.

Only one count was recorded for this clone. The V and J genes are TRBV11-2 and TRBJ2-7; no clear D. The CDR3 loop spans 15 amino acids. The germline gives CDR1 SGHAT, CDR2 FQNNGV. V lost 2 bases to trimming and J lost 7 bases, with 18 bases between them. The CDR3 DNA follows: TGTGCCAGCAGCTTATCCAATGGCGGCTCAAGAGAGCAGTACTTC. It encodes CASSLSNGGSREQYF.

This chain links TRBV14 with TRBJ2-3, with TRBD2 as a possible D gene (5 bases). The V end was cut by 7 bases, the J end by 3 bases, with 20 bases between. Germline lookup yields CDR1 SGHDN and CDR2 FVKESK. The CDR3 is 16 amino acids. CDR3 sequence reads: CASTRSGFIGTDTQYF. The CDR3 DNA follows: TGTGCCAGCACCCGGTCGGGGTTTATAGGTACAGATACGCAGTATTTT.

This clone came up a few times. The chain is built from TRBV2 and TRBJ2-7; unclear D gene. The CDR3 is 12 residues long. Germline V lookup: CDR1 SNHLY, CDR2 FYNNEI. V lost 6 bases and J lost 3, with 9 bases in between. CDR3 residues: CASSEKYYEQYF. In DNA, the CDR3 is TGTGCCAGCAGCGAGAAGTACTACGAGCAGTACTTC.

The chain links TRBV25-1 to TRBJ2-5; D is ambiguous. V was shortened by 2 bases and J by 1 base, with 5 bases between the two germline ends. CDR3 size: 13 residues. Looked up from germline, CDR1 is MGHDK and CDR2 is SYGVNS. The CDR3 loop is CASSEGSQETQYF. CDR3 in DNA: TGTGCCAGCAGTGAAGGCAGCCAAGAGACCCAGTACTTC.

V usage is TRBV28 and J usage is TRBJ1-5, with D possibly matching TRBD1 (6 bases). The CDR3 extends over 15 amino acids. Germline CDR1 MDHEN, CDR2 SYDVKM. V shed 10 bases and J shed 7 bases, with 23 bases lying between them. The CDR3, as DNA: TGTGCCAACTCACCAGGGGACCGGTACCAACAGCCCCAGCATTTT. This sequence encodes CANSPGDRYQQPQHF.

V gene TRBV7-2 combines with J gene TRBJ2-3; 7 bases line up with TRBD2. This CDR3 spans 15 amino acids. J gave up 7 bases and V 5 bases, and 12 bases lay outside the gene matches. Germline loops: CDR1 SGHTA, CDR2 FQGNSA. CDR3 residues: CASSPPGYGGNTQYF. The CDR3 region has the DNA TGTGCCAGCAGCCCCCCGGGGTACGGGGGGAATACGCAGTATTTT.

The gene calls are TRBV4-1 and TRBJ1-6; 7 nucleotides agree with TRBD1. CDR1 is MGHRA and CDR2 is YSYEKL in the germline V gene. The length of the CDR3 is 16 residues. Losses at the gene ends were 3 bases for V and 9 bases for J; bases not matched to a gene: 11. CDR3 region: CASSHADRVGVSPLHF. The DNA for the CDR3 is TGCGCCAGCAGCCACGCCGACAGGGTGGGCGTTTCACCCCTCCACTTT.

CDR3 sequence: CAITSGLAGTTDTQYF. The CDR3 nucleotides read TGTGCCATCACATCGGGACTAGCGGGAACAACAGATACGCAGTATTTT. J is TRBJ2-3 and V is TRBV10-3; 13 nucleotides line up with TRBD2. CDR1 ENHRY and CDR2 SYGVKD come from the germline V gene. This CDR3 is built from 16 residues. The junction had 7 bases not matched to a gene; V was cut back by 7 bases and J by 3 bases.

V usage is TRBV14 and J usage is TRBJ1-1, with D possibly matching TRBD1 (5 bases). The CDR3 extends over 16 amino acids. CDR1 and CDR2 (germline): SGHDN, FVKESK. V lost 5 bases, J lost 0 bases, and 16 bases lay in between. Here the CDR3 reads CASSVGNRRMNTEAFF. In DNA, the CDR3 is TGTGCCAGCAGCGTGGGCAACAGGCGCATGAACACTGAAGCTTTCTTT. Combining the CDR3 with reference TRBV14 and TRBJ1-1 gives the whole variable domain EAGVTQFPSHSVIEKGQTVTLRCDPISGHDNLYWYRRVMGKEIKFLLHFVKESKQDESGMPNNRFLAERTGGTYSTLKVQPAELEDSGVYFCASSVGNRRMNTEAFFGQGTRLTVV.

In nucleotides, the CDR3 is TGTGCCAGCAGCAAACAGGGCCACCGTAACTATGGCTACACCTTC. Translated: CASSKQGHRNYGYTF. J is TRBJ1-2 and V is TRBV21-1; the table's D call of TRBD1 was not tested on the DNA. TRBV21-1 is assigned pseudogene status. This CDR3 comprises 15 residues.

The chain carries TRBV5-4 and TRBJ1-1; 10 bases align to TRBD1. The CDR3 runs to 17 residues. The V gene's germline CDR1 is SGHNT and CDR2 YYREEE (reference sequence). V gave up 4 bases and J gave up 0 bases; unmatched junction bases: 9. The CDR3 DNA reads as TGTGCCAGCAGCACGCCGGGACAGGGGACTATGAACACTGAAGCTTTCTTT. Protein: CASSTPGQGTMNTEAFF.

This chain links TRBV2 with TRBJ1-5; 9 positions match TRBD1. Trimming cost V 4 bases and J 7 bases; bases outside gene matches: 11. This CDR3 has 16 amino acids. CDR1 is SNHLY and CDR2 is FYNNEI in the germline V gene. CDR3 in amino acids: CASSGGTGSFGQPQHF. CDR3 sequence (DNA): TGTGCCAGCAGTGGGGGGACAGGGAGTTTCGGACAGCCCCAGCATTTT.